This is a list of T cell receptor beta chains from one sample in a study of PD-1 blockade in classical Hodgkin lymphoma. Clones were sequenced by immunoSEQ multiplex PCR, and TCRdb holds only the in-frame ones, with some missing. Of more than 90,000 clones listed, approximately 78% are singletons. Source: peripheral blood mononuclear cells (PBMCs), taken before the fourth cycle of nivolumab. These receptors were obtained from a human donor with classical Hodgkin lymphoma. Each CDR3 is given with its conserved first and last residue. A D gene is named only where the DNA matches it firmly. Only part of the rows carry a size: once, few, many, or a class if the clone is expanded.

clone_size d_call j_call v_call cdr3_aa cdr3_nt
once NA TRBJ2-5 TRBV28 CASSLQPSAQETQYF TGTGCCAGCAGTTTACAACCTAGCGCCCAAGAGACCCAGTACTTC
NA NA TRBJ2-1 TRBV9 CASSPRGPYNEQFF TGTGCCAGCAGCCCCCGGGGTCCCTACAATGAGCAGTTCTTC
NA TRBD2 TRBJ2-7 TRBV7-2 CASSSAATTSVSYEQYF TGTGCCAGCAGCTCCGCGGCAACGACTAGCGTCTCCTACGAGCAGTACTTC
NA TRBD1 TRBJ2-5 TRBV6-6 CASSYLQGPQETQYF TGTGCCAGCAGTTACCTACAGGGGCCCCAAGAGACCCAGTACTTC
NA NA TRBJ1-5 TRBV9 CASSVSQGGQPQHF TGTGCCAGCAGCGTATCCCAGGGTGGGCAGCCCCAGCATTTT
NA NA TRBJ1-1 TRBV27 CASSSRPRVNTEAFF TGTGCCAGCAGTTCAAGACCCAGGGTGAACACTGAAGCTTTCTTT
NA TRBD2 TRBJ2-1 TRBV4-1 CASRPLAGGPFFFNEQFF TGCGCCAGCAGACCACTAGCGGGGGGGCCTTTTTTTTTCAATGAGCAGTTCTTC
NA NA TRBJ2-3 TRBV9 CASSLQGGGNTQYF TGTGCCAGCAGCCTCCAAGGGGGAGGGAATACGCAGTATTTT
NA NA TRBJ2-7 TRBV2 CASSQTGRASYEQYF TGTGCCAGCAGTCAGACAGGGAGGGCCTCCTACGAGCAGTACTTC
NA NA TRBJ1-2 TRBV6-6 CASSYAGNYGYTF TGTGCCAGCAGTTACGCGGGAAACTATGGCTACACCTTC
few NA TRBJ1-2 TRBV30 CAWSVVGSYGYTF TGTGCCTGGAGTGTAGTGGGAAGCTATGGCTACACCTTC
few TRBD1 TRBJ1-5 TRBV7-2 CASSLGDRGGWRDQPQHF TGTGCCAGCAGCTTAGGGGACAGAGGCGGATGGAGAGATCAGCCCCAGCATTTT
NA TRBD1 TRBJ1-1 TRBV7-2 CASSSITRTGNTEAFF TGTGCCAGCAGCTCTATAACGCGGACAGGGAACACTGAAGCTTTCTTT
NA NA TRBJ2-3 TRBV19 CASSGWTESTDTQYF TGTGCCAGTAGTGGGTGGACAGAGAGCACAGATACGCAGTATTTT
NA NA TRBJ1-5 TRBV5-1 CASSLGLSNQPQHF TGCGCCAGCAGCCTCGGCCTTAGCAATCAGCCCCAGCATTTT
NA NA TRBJ1-5 TRBV6-5 CASSYSRAQPQHF TGTGCCAGCAGTTACTCGCGGGCTCAGCCCCAGCATTTT
NA NA TRBJ1-5 TRBV6-1 CASLSQVQNQPQHF TGTGCCAGCTTGAGCCAGGTACAGAATCAGCCCCAGCATTTT
once TRBD1 TRBJ2-5 TRBV28 CASRGQGETQYF TGTGCCAGCAGGGGACAGGGGGAGACCCAGTACTTC
NA TRBD1 TRBJ2-7 TRBV27 CASRTGGAIEQYF TGTGCCAGCAGGACAGGGGGAGCCATAGAGCAGTACTTC
NA NA TRBJ1-6 TRBV18 CASSPGVNSPLHF TGTGCCAGCTCACCAGGGGTTAATTCACCCCTCCACTTT
NA NA TRBJ2-5 TRBV5-1 CASSTSGTLRPRETQYF TGCGCCAGCAGCACCTCCGGGACACTAAGGCCGAGGGAGACCCAGTACTTC
NA NA TRBJ2-2 TRBV10-3 CATKQGLTGAGELFF TGTGCCACCAAACAGGGGTTGACGGGGGCCGGGGAGCTGTTTTTT
NA NA TRBJ1-2 TRBV7-9 CASRDDTNYGYTF TGTGCCAGCAGGGATGACACCAACTATGGCTACACCTTC
NA NA TRBJ2-7 TRBV6-6 CASSFSQTLGGEQYF TGTGCCAGCAGTTTTAGTCAGACCCTTGGGGGCGAGCAGTACTTC
NA TRBD1 TRBJ2-2 TRBV7-9 CASSRYQTGFNTGELFF TGTGCCAGCAGCAGATACCAGACAGGGTTTAACACCGGGGAGCTGTTTTTT
NA NA TRBJ2-7 TRBV7-6 CASSSSQRNEQYF TGTGCCAGCAGCTCGAGCCAGAGGAACGAGCAGTACTTC
once TRBD1 TRBJ2-5 TRBV19 CASSTGQGLQETQYF TGTGCCAGTAGTACCGGACAGGGATTGCAAGAGACCCAGTACTTC
NA TRBD2 TRBJ2-1 TRBV28 CASSHPILAGGIHEQFF TGTGCCAGCAGTCACCCCATACTAGCGGGAGGAATTCATGAGCAGTTCTTC
NA NA TRBJ2-4 TRBV6-1 CASSNKNIQYF TGTGCCAGCAGCAACAAAAACATTCAGTACTTC
NA TRBD1 TRBJ2-7 TRBV14 CASSQVGTGTYEQYF TGTGCCAGCAGCCAAGTCGGGACAGGAACCTACGAGCAGTACTTC
NA TRBD1 TRBJ1-1 TRBV29-1 CSVGDRGGTEAFF TGCAGCGTCGGAGACAGGGGAGGCACTGAAGCTTTCTTT
NA NA TRBJ2-2 TRBV28 CASSLPGVVTGELFF TGTGCCAGCAGTTTACCGGGGGTGGTCACCGGGGAGCTGTTTTTT
few NA TRBJ2-7 TRBV7-9 CASSPWDYEQYF TGTGCCAGCAGCCCATGGGACTACGAGCAGTACTTC
NA TRBD2 TRBJ2-5 TRBV5-1 CASSLERGGAQETQYF TGCGCCAGCAGCTTGGAACGGGGGGGCGCCCAAGAGACCCAGTACTTC
NA NA TRBJ2-1 TRBV7-9 CASTAPGPVAEGEQFF TGTGCCAGCACCGCCCCGGGACCCGTCGCCGAGGGTGAGCAGTTCTTC
NA NA TRBJ1-6 TRBV27 CASSLYRGNSALHF TGTGCCAGCAGTTTATACCGGGGTAATTCGGCCCTCCACTTT
NA TRBD1 TRBJ1-4 TRBV16 CASSQALGQGGFNEKLFF TGTGCCAGCAGCCAAGCCCTAGGACAGGGCGGGTTTAATGAAAAACTGTTTTTT
NA NA TRBJ2-1 TRBV7-3 CASSLAWDSRQFF TGTGCCAGCAGCTTGGCCTGGGACTCTAGGCAGTTCTTC
NA NA TRBJ1-1 TRBV19 CASSRNRENTEAFF TGTGCCAGTAGCAGAAACAGGGAGAACACTGAAGCTTTCTTT
NA NA TRBJ2-2 TRBV10-3 CAIAPDSNTGELFF TGTGCCATCGCCCCGGACAGTAACACCGGGGAGCTGTTTTTT